What follows are 10 T cell receptor beta chains derived from one specimen sequenced in a study of cytomegalovirus exposure and HLA in healthy donors. Data came from immunoSEQ multiplex PCR; TCRdb stores just in-frame clones and leaves some out. This table holds roughly 140,000 clones, 85% to 90% found once. The sample taken for sequencing was PBMCs. The source of these receptors is a man between 18 and 29 years old in good health and CMV-seropositive.

The V and J genes are TRBV25-1 and TRBJ1-2; TRBD1 matches at 11 bases. V lost 6 bases and J lost 6; bases outside the gene matches: 3. CDR1 and CDR2 from the germline V gene are MGHDK and SYGVNS. The CDR3 is made up of 13 amino acids. The chain's CDR3 is CASRDRGLDGYTF. In DNA, the CDR3 is TGTGCCAGCAGGGACAGGGGGCTCGATGGCTACACCTTC.

The CDR3 DNA is TGTGCCAGCAGTGAAAGGCGGCGGTATTTT. This encodes CASSERRRYF. The chain uses TRBV6-1 and TRBJ2-3; the D is unclear. Germline assignment: CDR1 MNHNS and CDR2 SASEGT. This CDR3 is 10 amino acids long. V was clipped by 2 bases and J by 14 bases, with 8 bases between them.

This clone was recorded a few times. CDR3 DNA: TGTGCCATCAGAGGGACTAGCGGGGGATCGTCCTACGAGCAGTACTTC. Amino acid sequence: CAIRGTSGGSSYEQYF. The chain uses TRBV10-3 and TRBJ2-7; 14 bases line up with TRBD2. Germline loops: CDR1 ENHRY, CDR2 SYGVKD. V was clipped by 6 bases and J by 1 base; unmatched bases: 5. The CDR3 length is 16 residues.

This clone was seen a handful of times. This rearrangement joins TRBV11-2 to TRBJ1-6; no clear D. The germline gives CDR1 SGHAT, CDR2 FQNNGV. The V and J ends lost 1 base and 9 bases respectively, with 13 bases between them. CDR3 size: 15 residues. For the CDR3, the DNA is TGTGCCAGCAGCTTAGCGGGAGGTTCAGCTTCACCCCTCCACTTT. It specifies CASSLAGGSASPLHF.

DNA for the CDR3: TGTGCCAGCAGCCGACACAGGGATAGCCACGAGCAGTACTTC. Amino acids: CASSRHRDSHEQYF. V usage is TRBV7-2 and J usage is TRBJ2-7; TRBD1 is a possible D gene (6 bases). Trimming removed 5 bases at V and 5 bases at J, with 16 bases between. The CDR3 is 14 amino acids. CDR1 and CDR2 from the germline V gene are SGHTA and FQGNSA.

This clone was seen only once. This chain joins TRBV7-6 and TRBJ1-1; weak D call: TRBD1 (5 bases). Germline V gene lookup returns CDR1 SGHVS and CDR2 FNYEAQ. The CDR3 runs 14 residues. V lost 3 bases, J lost 2 bases, and 10 bases lay in between. The CDR3 loop reads CASSFAGGNTEAFF. DNA for the CDR3: TGTGCCAGCAGCTTTGCCGGGGGTAACACTGAAGCTTTCTTT.

The chain combines TRBV9 with TRBJ1-1, with D possibly TRBD1 on 5 matching bases. The germline V gene encodes CDR1 SGDLS and CDR2 YYNGEE. Trimming left V 3 bases short and J 0 bases short, with 6 bases between. This CDR3 is built from 13 residues. For the CDR3, the DNA is TGTGCCAGCAGCGCAGGGATGAACACTGAAGCTTTCTTT. It is translated as CASSAGMNTEAFF.

The chain employs TRBV6-5 and TRBJ1-3; D gene uncertain. There are 13 residues in the CDR3. Germline-derived CDR1 and CDR2 are MNHEY and SVGAGI. The V and J ends lost 5 bases and 0 bases respectively, with 5 bases between them. Here the CDR3 DNA reads TGTGCCAGCAGTCGCAGCTCTGGAAACACCATATATTTT. Its protein product is CASSRSSGNTIYF.

This clone was detected once. This chain uses TRBV7-3 with TRBJ2-3, with D unclear. This CDR3 comprises 13 residues. Trimming pared 1 base from V and 6 bases from J, leaving 8 bases between. Germline V gene lookup returns CDR1 SGHTA and CDR2 FQGTGA. The CDR3 protein is CASSLKADDTQYF. The CDR3, as DNA: TGTGCCAGCAGCTTAAAAGCTGATGATACGCAGTATTTT.

The chain recombines TRBV25-1 with TRBJ1-4, with D hard to call. V was cut by 6 bases and J by 10 bases, with 21 bases left in between. The germline gives CDR1 MGHDK, CDR2 SYGVNS. CDR3 size: 15 residues. The CDR3 nucleotides read TGTGCCAGCAGCGACGCACAGATGTACTTCGGAAAACTGTTTTTT. It translates to CASSDAQMYFGKLFF.